This record looks at one T cell receptor (beta chain) sequence and its context. Its antigen is unidentified. Generated by immunoSEQ multiplex PCR, the TCRdb table keeps only in-frame clones and is missing some. The sample consists of 57,000 or so clones, around 73% of them appearing once. CDR1 LGHDT and CDR2 YNNKEL come from the germline V gene (reference sequence). The length of the CDR3 is 11 residues. V was clipped by 0 bases and J by 3 bases, with 0 bases between them. This entry is derived from a study of vaccination effects on CD4 cells after COVID-19. After expansion with viral peptide pools in the ViraFEST assay, antigen-specific CD4+ T cells were sequenced. An approximately 10-day culture period preceded the isolation of CD4+ T cells. Two doses of either BNT162b2 or mRNA-1273 were given to each participant. Among the vaccine recipients, none had a prior SARS-CoV-2 infection, and nucleocapsid antibodies were negative. Days 3 and 7 were when half the medium was replaced with IL-2 medium.

Whole-study findings and limits: In healthy vaccinees, only 1 of 255 vaccine-induced clones cross-reacted with common cold coronaviruses. Researchers reported few convalescent patients and no early post-infection timepoints in the study.

The sequence derives from a human donor who received a COVID-19 vaccine. The sample was CD4+ T cells from PBMCs cultured with HCoV-229E spike peptides, taken after COVID-19 vaccination. The chain has TRBV3-1 (or the pseudogene TRBV3-2) and TRBJ2-7; D is ambiguous. The CDR3 DNA reads as TGTGCCAGCAGCCAAGACTACGAGCAGTACGTC. Encoded protein: CASSQDYEQYV.